The following is a T cell receptor (beta chain) sequence with its context. The table came from immunoSEQ multiplex PCR; TCRdb's copy has only in-frame clones and leaves some out. The repertoire holds 9,000 to 13,000 clones, under 95% seen once, with 1.5% in the top ten. The data belong to a study of T cells in tumors and immune-related adverse events. CDR3 length: 12 residues. Germline CDR1 is SGHAT and CDR2 is FQNNGV. V dropped 5 bases and J dropped 8 bases, with 11 bases sitting between them. This chain links TRBV11-2 with TRBJ2-3, with D maybe TRBD1 (6 bases). Sequences were derived from lymph node tissue, sampled from a patient treated with anti-PD-1 therapy. The origin of this receptor is a female donor with metastatic renal cell carcinoma. CDR3 coding DNA: TGTGCCAGCAGCCCACCACAGGGTACGCAGTATTTT. Its translation: CASSPPQGTQYF.